These T cell receptor beta chains were read from a single sample in a study of T cells after yellow fever vaccination. TCRdb re-called the 5' RACE reads with MiXCR, one entry per CDR3 protein. The table has fewer than 350,000 distinct CDR3 sequences, around 4.4% seen once; the top ten hold roughly a fifth. The material sequenced was PBMCs, taken 15 days after the yellow fever booster vaccination. The receptors stem from a man aged 18 to 30 who received the YFV17D yellow fever vaccine. Both conserved end residues are part of each CDR3. The D gene is left open where the match is weak. Size tells how often a clone was seen (once, few, many) or the class of an expanded clone, and some rows leave it out.

abundance	v_gene	j_gene	d_gene	CDR3aa	CDR3nt
many	TRBV4-3	TRBJ2-7	TRBD1	CASSQSPGQGSEQYF	TGCGCCAGCAGCCAAAGTCCGGGACAGGGAAGCGAGCAGTACTTC
many	TRBV6-5	TRBJ1-5	-	CASRRGDGSYSNQPQHF	TGTGCCAGCAGAAGGGGGGACGGATCTTATAGCAATCAGCCCCAGCATTTT
many	TRBV4-3	TRBJ2-1	-	CASSQGSGANEQFF	TGCGCCAGCAGCCAAGGGAGTGGGGCGAATGAGCAGTTCTTC
few	TRBV7-2	TRBJ2-3	-	CASSLGPPGYSTDTQYF	TGTGCCAGCAGCTTAGGCCCCCCGGGGTATAGCACAGATACGCAGTATTTT
-	TRBV11-2	TRBJ2-7	-	CASSPQATTYEQYF	TGTGCCAGCAGCCCCCAGGCGACAACCTACGAGCAGTACTTC
many	TRBV29-1	TRBJ2-5	-	CSVAFARGETQYF	TGCAGCGTTGCTTTCGCAAGGGGAGAGACCCAGTACTTC
few	TRBV11-3	TRBJ2-6	-	CASSQGGTGANVLTF	TGTGCCAGCAGCCAGGGGGGAACCGGGGCCAACGTCCTGACTTTC
many	TRBV27	TRBJ1-4	-	CASRRGIHEKLFF	TGTGCCAGCAGGAGGGGGATTCATGAAAAACTGTTTTTT
few	TRBV3-1	TRBJ2-1	-	CASSQGTMNNEQFF	TGTGCCAGCAGCCAAGGGACAATGAACAATGAGCAGTTCTTC
many	TRBV25-1	TRBJ2-5	TRBD2	CASTLAGEETQYF	TGTGCCAGCACACTAGCGGGGGAAGAGACCCAGTACTTC
many	TRBV5-6	TRBJ2-1	TRBD2	CASSLTSGGDTNEQFF	TGTGCCAGCAGCTTGACTAGCGGGGGAGATACCAATGAGCAGTTCTTC
many	TRBV7-2	TRBJ2-7	-	CASSLAVGRSYEQYF	TGTGCCAGCAGCTTAGCGGTAGGTCGGTCCTACGAGCAGTACTTC
-	TRBV29-1	TRBJ2-1	-	CSAPGRKRSYNEQFF	TGCAGCGCCCCCGGCAGAAAACGCTCCTACAATGAGCAGTTCTTC
many	TRBV2	TRBJ2-3	-	CASSEDTTDTQYF	TGTGCCAGCAGTGAGGACACCACAGATACGCAGTATTTT
many	TRBV11-2	TRBJ2-1	-	CASSLIPAEQFF	TGTGCCAGCAGCTTAATCCCCGCTGAGCAGTTCTTC
many	TRBV5-1	TRBJ2-3	-	CASSSGTSQVTQYF	TGCGCCAGCAGCTCCGGGACTTCTCAGGTCACGCAGTATTTT
many	TRBV7-2	TRBJ1-2	-	CASSWGIGKGYTF	TGTGCCAGCAGCTGGGGGATCGGAAAAGGCTACACCTTC
-	TRBV4-3	TRBJ2-4	-	CASSQAPGGKNIQYF	TGCGCCAGCAGCCAAGCCCCCGGCGGGAAAAACATTCAGTACTTC
many	TRBV27	TRBJ1-1	-	CASSYRVMGGEAEAFF	TGTGCCAGCAGTTACAGGGTAATGGGTGGAGAGGCTGAAGCTTTCTTT
-	TRBV5-6	TRBJ1-6	-	CASGPDGAYNSPLHF	TGTGCCAGCGGCCCCGACGGGGCCTATAATTCACCCCTCCACTTT
many	TRBV7-2	TRBJ1-2	TRBD1	CASSYLRRDRSVRGYGYTF	TGTGCCAGCAGCTACCTAAGGAGGGACAGGTCGGTGAGGGGCTATGGCTACACCTTC
-	TRBV20-1	TRBJ1-2	-	CSASRPQGYGYGYTF	TGCAGTGCTAGTCGTCCACAGGGTTACGGCTATGGCTACACCTTC